These T cell receptor beta chains were read from a single sample in a study of OX40 agonist ivuxolimab in advanced cancers. Generated by immunoSEQ multiplex PCR, the TCRdb table keeps only in-frame clones and is missing some. The data show just over 95,000 clones, around 90% seen once. Sequenced material: CD4+ or CD8+ T cells sorted from blood, taken in a trial of the OX40 agonist ivuxolimab. Every receptor here comes from an adult with an advanced solid tumor such as melanoma, head and neck, liver or kidney cancer. CDR3s include the opening cysteine and the closing phenylalanine or tryptophan. A D gene is named only where the DNA matches it firmly. Size is omitted from some rows. Given values are once, few, many or a class for expanded clones.

D | size | J | V | length | DNA | CDR3
- | - | TRBJ1-4 | TRBV10-3 | 13 | TGTGCCATCGGTGTTTCCCCGAATGAAAAACTGTTTTTT | CAIGVSPNEKLFF
- | - | TRBJ1-2 | TRBV19 | 15 | TGTGCCAGTAGTACCCTACGACAGATTAACTATGGCTACACCTTC | CASSTLRQINYGYTF
- | - | TRBJ1-6 | TRBV27 | 15 | TGTGCCAGCCGTCGCGGACCCGCCTATAATTCACCCCTCCACTTT | CASRRGPAYNSPLHF
- | - | TRBJ2-7 | TRBV28 | 15 | TGTGCCAGCAGCCTACCCGGGACCTCCATCCACGAGCAGTACTTC | CASSLPGTSIHEQYF
- | few | TRBJ2-1 | TRBV5-1 | 20 | TGCGCCAGCAGCTTGGGAGACATCCATCGGTGGGGCAGCTCCTACAATGAGCAGTTCTTC | CASSLGDIHRWGSSYNEQFF
- | - | TRBJ1-1 | TRBV27 | 14 | TGTGCCAGCAGTTTAGGGGATTGGAACACTGAAGCTTTCTTT | CASSLGDWNTEAFF
TRBD2 | - | TRBJ2-7 | TRBV9 | 15 | TGTGCCAGCAGCGTCCGACTAGCGGGAGCCGACGAGCAGTACTTC | CASSVRLAGADEQYF
- | - | TRBJ2-7 | TRBV5-6 | 16 | TGTGCCAGCAGCTTTTTCTCGTGGACGGGGTCCTACGAGCAGTACTTC | CASSFFSWTGSYEQYF
- | - | TRBJ1-6 | TRBV19 | 16 | TGTGCCAGTAGTATTTTTCTTTCAGGGAACAATTCACCCCTCCACTTT | CASSIFLSGNNSPLHF
- | - | TRBJ2-5 | TRBV7-9 | 15 | TGTGCCAGCAGCTTAAGGGACTCGGGAACGGGGACCCAGTACTTC | CASSLRDSGTGTQYF
- | few | TRBJ1-1 | TRBV6-1 | 14 | TGTGCCAGCAGTGGTTCATGGGGCCGCACTGAAGCTTTCTTT | CASSGSWGRTEAFF
TRBD2 | - | TRBJ2-1 | TRBV5-6 | 16 | TGTGCCAGCAGCCCGGGACTAGCGGGGGAATACAATGAGCAGTTCTTC | CASSPGLAGEYNEQFF
- | - | TRBJ1-2 | TRBV5-8 | 13 | TGTGCCAGCAGCACTAGCGGGGGATCTGGCTACACCTTC | CASSTSGGSGYTF
TRBD2 | - | TRBJ2-3 | TRBV19 | 15 | TGTGCCAGTAGTATATTCCTAGCGGGGACAGATACGCAGTATTTT | CASSIFLAGTDTQYF
- | - | TRBJ1-5 | TRBV6-1 | 14 | TGTGCCAGCAGCACAGAAGGCAGCAATCAGCCCCAGCATTTT | CASSTEGSNQPQHF
- | - | TRBJ2-3 | TRBV30 | 15 | TGTGCCTGGAGTAGGGCTAGCGACCTCACAGATACGCAGTATTTT | CAWSRASDLTDTQYF
TRBD2 | - | TRBJ2-3 | TRBV9 | 15 | TGTGCCAGCAGCGTAGACCCGGGACTACTAGATACGCAGTATTTT | CASSVDPGLLDTQYF